This TCR beta chain was captured by sequencing in a study of blood T cell repertoires in COVID-19. Overall study: COVID-19 samples collected from the United States, Italy and Spain covered acute and convalescent phases. The cDNA or gDNA used as material had been derived from T cells, B-cell-depleted T cells, or PBMCs.

Generated by immunoSEQ multiplex PCR, the TCRdb table keeps only in-frame clones and is missing some. The data contain tens of thousands of clones, around four fifths of them singletons. From germline, CDR1 is LGHNA and CDR2 YNFKEQ. The CDR3 has 12 residues. The germline V and J ends were trimmed by 1 base and 6 bases, with 6 bases remaining between them. The J gene is TRBJ1-2, the V gene TRBV4-2; TRBD1 might be the D (5 bases). The sequencing input was peripheral blood. This TCR was recovered from a man between 60 and 70 years old with acute or convalescent COVID-19. DNA of the CDR3: TGTGCCAGCAGCCAAGGGGGCAATGGCTACACCTTC. The encoded protein is CASSQGGNGYTF.